This entry describes one T cell receptor beta chain. This clonotype was counted between two and nine times. What this receptor recognizes is not known. Base qualities are not recorded, but no much larger clone differs from it by a single base. These data come from a study of CD8 T cells in ankylosing spondylitis (dated by TCRdb to about 2017). Some background on the complete study: To find TCR variants linked to disease, the study profiled T cell receptor beta repertoires in ankylosing spondylitis patients and healthy donors. Samples of peripheral blood were taken, and for ankylosing spondylitis patients, synovial fluid was collected as well. The full study cohort was made up of 25 to 30 ankylosing spondylitis patients and about a hundred healthy donors. Paper-wide results and their limitations: The disease-linked clones had a CD8+ phenotype and were found at relatively low frequencies in peripheral blood. Some of the motif variants had been reported before in the synovial fluid and blood of reactive arthritis patients, a finding that suggests common disease-initiation mechanisms. The disease-linked clones were reported to be significantly enriched in matched synovial fluid samples from ankylosing spondylitis patients. Blood from ankylosing spondylitis patients appeared to be characterized by a TCR beta motif made up of under 10 highly homologous amino acid variants.

TCRdb records Illumina HiSeq 2500 as the sequencer. Quantitative 5'-RACE with molecular barcodes was used to prepare TCR beta libraries. Per the original workflow: To identify disease-linked TCR variants, a new computational method was used, one built on a probabilistic model of VDJ rearrangement. In TCRdb, the public reads were trimmed at Q25 with fastp and aligned with MiXCR, with productive beta chains retained. Here each entry gathers all rows of one CDR3 protein and keeps the most common genes and DNA. The V and J calls, along with clone size, are taken from TCRdb and not from the paper's own processing. Across this sample there are roughly 440,000 distinct CDR3 sequences, with 17% seen only once. Clones ranked in the top ten supply approximately 1% of the sample. The CDR3, cysteine through phenylalanine, is 11 amino acids long. Only the CDR3 portion is preserved as DNA: 33 bases, with reading frame beginning at the first base. The germline V gene yields SQVTM for CDR1 and ANQGSEA for CDR2. V lost 7 bases and J lost 5 bases; the stretch between them is 9 bases long.

The chain is encoded by TRBV29-1 joined to TRBJ2-1, with the D gene uncertain. Sequenced material: blood, either unsorted or a sorted T cell fraction (not recorded which). The origin of this receptor is a male donor with ankylosing spondylitis. The CDR3 protein sequence reads: CSARDNNEQFF. In nucleotides, the sequence is TGCAGCGCTAGGGATAACAATGAGCAGTTCTTC.